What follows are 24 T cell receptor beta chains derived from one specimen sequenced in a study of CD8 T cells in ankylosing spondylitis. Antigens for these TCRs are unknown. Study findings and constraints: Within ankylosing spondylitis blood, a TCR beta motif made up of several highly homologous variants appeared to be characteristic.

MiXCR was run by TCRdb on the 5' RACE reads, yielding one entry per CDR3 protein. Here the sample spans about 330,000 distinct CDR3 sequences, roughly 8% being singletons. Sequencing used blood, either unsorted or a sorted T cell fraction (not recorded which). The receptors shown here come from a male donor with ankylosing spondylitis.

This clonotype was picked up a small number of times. CDR3 amino acids: CATSAPWAYNEQFF. The CDR3 bases are TGTGCCACCAGTGCGCCTTGGGCTTACAATGAGCAGTTCTTC. This chain links TRBV24-1 with TRBJ2-1; D is unresolved. This CDR3 is built from 14 residues. The V gene lost 5 bases and the J gene lost 4 bases, with 11 bases spanning the gap. The germline CDR1 and CDR2 sequences are KGHDR and SFDVKD.

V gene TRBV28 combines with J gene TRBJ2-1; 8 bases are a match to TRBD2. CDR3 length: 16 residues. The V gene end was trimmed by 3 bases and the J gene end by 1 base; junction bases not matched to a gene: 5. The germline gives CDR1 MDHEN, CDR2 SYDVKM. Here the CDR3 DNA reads TGTGCCAGCAGTTTTAGTGCGGGAGGTTCCTACAATGAGCAGTTCTTC. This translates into CASSFSAGGSYNEQFF.

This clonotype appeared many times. The CDR3 loop reads CASSLKPAAAFF. CDR3 in DNA: TGTGCCAGCAGCCTGAAACCAGCAGCAGCTTTCTTT. The genes are TRBV6-2 or TRBV6-3 and TRBJ1-1, with D hard to call. The CDR3 consists of 12 residues. Germline-derived CDR1 and CDR2 are MNHEY and SVGEGT. Trimming removed 6 bases at V and 10 bases at J, with 15 bases between.

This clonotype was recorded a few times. CDR3 sequence (DNA): TGTGCCAGCAGCGTGGCAGACGGCAATCAGCCCCAGCATTTT. Residues: CASSVADGNQPQHF. This chain links TRBV9 with TRBJ1-5; no reliable D call. CDR3 size: 14 residues. Looked up from germline, CDR1 is SGDLS and CDR2 is YYNGEE. Trimming removed 2 bases at V and 2 bases at J, with 8 bases between.

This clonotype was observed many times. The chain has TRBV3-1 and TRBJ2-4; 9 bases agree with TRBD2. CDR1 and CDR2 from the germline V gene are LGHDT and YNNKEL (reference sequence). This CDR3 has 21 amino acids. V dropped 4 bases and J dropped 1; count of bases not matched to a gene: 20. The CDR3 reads CASSPFLGASGMGWAKNIQYF. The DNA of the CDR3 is TGTGCCAGCAGCCCCTTTTTGGGGGCTAGCGGGATGGGATGGGCCAAAAACATTCAGTACTTC.

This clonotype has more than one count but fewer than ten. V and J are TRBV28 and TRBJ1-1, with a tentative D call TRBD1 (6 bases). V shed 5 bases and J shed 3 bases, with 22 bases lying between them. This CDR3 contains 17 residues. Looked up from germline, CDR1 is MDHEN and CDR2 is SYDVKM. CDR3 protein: CASSRTDRLTSDTEAFF. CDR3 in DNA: TGTGCCAGCAGTCGGACCGACAGGCTGACTTCGGACACTGAAGCTTTCTTT.

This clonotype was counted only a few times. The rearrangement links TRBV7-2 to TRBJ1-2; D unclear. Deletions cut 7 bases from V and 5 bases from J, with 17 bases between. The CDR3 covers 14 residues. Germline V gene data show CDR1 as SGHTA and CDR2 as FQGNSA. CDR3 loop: CASTRSRTDYGYTF. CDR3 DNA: TGTGCCAGCACCAGGAGCCGAACGGATTATGGCTACACCTTC.

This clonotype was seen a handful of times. CDR3 residues: CASSPWTRVQETQYF. The CDR3 bases are TGTGCCAGCAGCCCCTGGACTAGGGTACAAGAGACCCAGTACTTC. The rearrangement uses TRBV3-1 and TRBJ2-5, with 7 nucleotides matching TRBD2. V shed 4 bases, J shed 2 bases, and the junction held 7 bases outside the gene matches. Per the germline V gene, CDR1 is LGHDT and CDR2 is YNNKEL (reference sequence). The CDR3 has 15 amino acids.

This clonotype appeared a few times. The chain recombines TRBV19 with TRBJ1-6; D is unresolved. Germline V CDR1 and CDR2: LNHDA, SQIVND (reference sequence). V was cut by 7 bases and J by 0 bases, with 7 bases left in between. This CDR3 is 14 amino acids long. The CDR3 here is CASTSSSYNSPLHF. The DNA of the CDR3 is TGTGCCAGTACCTCCAGCTCCTATAATTCACCCCTCCACTTT.

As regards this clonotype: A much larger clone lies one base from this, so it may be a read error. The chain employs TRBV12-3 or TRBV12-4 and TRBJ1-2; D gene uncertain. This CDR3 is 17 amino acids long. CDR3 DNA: TGTACCAGCAGTGCCCACCTTCGGGCCATGATAATTCATGGCTACACCTTC. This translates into CTSSAHLRAMIIHGYTF.

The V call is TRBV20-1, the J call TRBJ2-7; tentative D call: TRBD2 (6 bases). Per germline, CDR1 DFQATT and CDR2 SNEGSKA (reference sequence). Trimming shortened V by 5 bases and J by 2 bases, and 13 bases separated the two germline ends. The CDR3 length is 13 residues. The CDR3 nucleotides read TGCAGTGCTGGCGGGATGGCACCCTACGAGCAGTACTTC. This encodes CSAGGMAPYEQYF.

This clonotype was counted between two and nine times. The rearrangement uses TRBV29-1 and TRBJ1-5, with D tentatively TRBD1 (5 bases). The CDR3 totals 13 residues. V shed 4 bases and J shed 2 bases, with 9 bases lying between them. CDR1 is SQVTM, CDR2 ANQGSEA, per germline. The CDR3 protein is CSVAGGGNQPQHF. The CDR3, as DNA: TGCAGCGTTGCTGGGGGTGGCAATCAGCCCCAGCATTTT.

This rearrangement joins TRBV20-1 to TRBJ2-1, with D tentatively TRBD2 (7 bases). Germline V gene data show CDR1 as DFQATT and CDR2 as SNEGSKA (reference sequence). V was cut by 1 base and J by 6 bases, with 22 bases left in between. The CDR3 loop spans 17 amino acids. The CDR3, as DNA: TGCAGTGCTAGAGGTGTGGGAGCGGAGGGGGGGTCCAATGAGCAGTTCTTC. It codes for CSARGVGAEGGSNEQFF.

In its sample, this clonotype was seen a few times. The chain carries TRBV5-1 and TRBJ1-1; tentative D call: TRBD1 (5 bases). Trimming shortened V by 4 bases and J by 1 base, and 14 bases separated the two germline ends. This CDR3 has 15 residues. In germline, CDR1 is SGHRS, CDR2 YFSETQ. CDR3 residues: CASSLMGRGNTEAFF. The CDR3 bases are TGCGCCAGCAGCCTCATGGGGCGGGGGAACACTGAAGCTTTCTTT.

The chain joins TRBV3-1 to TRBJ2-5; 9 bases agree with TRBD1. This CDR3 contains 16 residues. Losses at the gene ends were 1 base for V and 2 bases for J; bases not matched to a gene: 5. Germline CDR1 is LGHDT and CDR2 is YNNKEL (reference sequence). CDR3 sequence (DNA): TGTGCCAGCAGCCAAGGCATTGGGACAGGGCAAGAGACCCAGTACTTC. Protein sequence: CASSQGIGTGQETQYF.

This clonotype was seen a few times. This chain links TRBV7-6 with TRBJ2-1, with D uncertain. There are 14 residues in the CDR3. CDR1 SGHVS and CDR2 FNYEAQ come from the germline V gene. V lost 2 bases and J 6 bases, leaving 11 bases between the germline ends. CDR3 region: CASSLIAAANEQFF. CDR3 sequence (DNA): TGTGCCAGCAGCTTAATCGCGGCTGCCAATGAGCAGTTCTTC.

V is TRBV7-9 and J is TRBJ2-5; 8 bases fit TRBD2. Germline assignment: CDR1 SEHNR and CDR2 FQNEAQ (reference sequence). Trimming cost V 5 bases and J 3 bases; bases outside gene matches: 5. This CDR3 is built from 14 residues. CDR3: CASSIGLAEETQYF. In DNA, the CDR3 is TGTGCCAGCAGCATTGGACTAGCTGAAGAGACCCAGTACTTC. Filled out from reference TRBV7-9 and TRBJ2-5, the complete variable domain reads DTGVSQNPRHKITKRGQNVTFRCDPISEHNRLYWYRQTLGQGPEFLTYFQNEAQLEKSRLLSDRFSAERPKGSFSTLEIQRTEQGDSAMYLCASSIGLAEETQYFGPGTRLLVL.

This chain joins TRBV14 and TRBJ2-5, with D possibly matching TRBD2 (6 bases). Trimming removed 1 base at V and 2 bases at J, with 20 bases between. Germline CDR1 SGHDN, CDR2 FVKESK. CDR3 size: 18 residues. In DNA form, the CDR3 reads TGTGCCAGCAGCCAAGCCCGAAGGGGACCACGGGGGCAAGAGACCCAGTACTTC. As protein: CASSQARRGPRGQETQYF.

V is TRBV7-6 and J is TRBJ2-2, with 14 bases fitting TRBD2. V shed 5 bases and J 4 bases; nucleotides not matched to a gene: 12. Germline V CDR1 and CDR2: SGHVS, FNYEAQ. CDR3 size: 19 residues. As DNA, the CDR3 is TGTGCCAGCAGCCTGAGAAAACTAGGACTAGCGGGAGGCACCGGGGAGCTGTTTTTT. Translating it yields CASSLRKLGLAGGTGELFF.

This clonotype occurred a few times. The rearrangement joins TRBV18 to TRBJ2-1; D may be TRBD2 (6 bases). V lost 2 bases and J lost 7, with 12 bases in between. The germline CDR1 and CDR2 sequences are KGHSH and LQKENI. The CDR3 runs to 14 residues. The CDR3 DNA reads TGTGCCAGCTCACCAGGGAGGCAGCGGAATGAGCAGTTCTTC. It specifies CASSPGRQRNEQFF.

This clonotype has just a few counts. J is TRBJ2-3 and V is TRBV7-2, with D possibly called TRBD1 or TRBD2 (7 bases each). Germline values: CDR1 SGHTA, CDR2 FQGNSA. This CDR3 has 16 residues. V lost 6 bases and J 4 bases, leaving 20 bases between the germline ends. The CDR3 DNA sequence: TGTGCCAGCAGTCCCAGGGGGGGGAGGGTCGCAGATACGCAGTATTTT. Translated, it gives CASSPRGGRVADTQYF.

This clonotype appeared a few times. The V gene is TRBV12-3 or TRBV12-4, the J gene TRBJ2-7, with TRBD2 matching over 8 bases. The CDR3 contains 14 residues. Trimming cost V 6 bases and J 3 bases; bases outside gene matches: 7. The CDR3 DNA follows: TGTGCCAGCAGCTCGGGGGGGAGGCTCTACGAGCAGTACTTC. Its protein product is CASSSGGRLYEQYF.

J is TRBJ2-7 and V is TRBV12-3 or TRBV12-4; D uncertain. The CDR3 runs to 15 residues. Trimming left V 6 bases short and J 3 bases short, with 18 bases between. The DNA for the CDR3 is TGTGCCAGCAGACCAAGACACGAGGCCCTCTACGAGCAGTACTTC. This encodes CASRPRHEALYEQYF.

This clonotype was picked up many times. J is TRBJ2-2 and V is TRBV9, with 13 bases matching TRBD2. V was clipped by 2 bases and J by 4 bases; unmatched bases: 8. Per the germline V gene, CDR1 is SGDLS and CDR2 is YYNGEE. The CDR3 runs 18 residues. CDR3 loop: CASSVSRTSGSPTGELFF. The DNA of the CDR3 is TGTGCCAGCAGCGTTAGCCGGACTAGCGGGAGCCCCACCGGGGAGCTGTTTTTT.